This passage covers 26 T cell receptor beta chains from one sample sequenced in a study of human T cells and chemical hapten exposure listed by TCRdb under 2021. The library relied on RACE. These reads were obtained on a NextSeq 500. TCRdb handled the public reads itself, with Q25 trimming in fastp and clone calling in MiXCR, and kept productive beta chains. Rows are combined by CDR3 protein, so each entry shows the most common genes and DNA. Across this sample there are 150,000 to 200,000 distinct CDR3 sequences, with around 13% seen only once. Of the sample, less than 2% is held by the ten largest clones. The time point label on this specimen signifies: patch test 1, 2 weeks after DPC sensitization. Reading the label with the study, this specimen's treatment or condition is: therapeutic diphenylcyclopropenone sensitization with weekly scalp DPC. The sample here was whole blood, taken in connection with sensitization to the hapten diphenylcyclopropenone (DPC). The source of these receptors is a woman aged 30 to 39 with alopecia areata. Some clones in this sample may be carry-over from other donors' samples.

The chain joins TRBV6-5 to TRBJ2-2; D remains ambiguous. In germline, CDR1 is MNHEY, CDR2 SVGAGI. The germline V and J ends were trimmed by 5 bases and 9 bases, with 10 bases remaining between them. This CDR3 spans 12 amino acids. Here the CDR3 DNA reads TGTGCCAGCAGTCCCCCAACCAGGGAGCTGTTTTTT. It is translated as CASSPPTRELFF.

The chain carries TRBV12-3 or TRBV12-4 and TRBJ2-5; perhaps TRBD2 as D (5 bases). Trimming took 9 bases from V and 3 from J, leaving 14 bases between them. This CDR3 has 13 amino acids. The CDR3 here is CASFRGAEETQYF. The CDR3 DNA follows: TGTGCCAGTTTCCGGGGTGCCGAAGAGACCCAGTACTTC.

This clonotype occurred a few times. CDR3 bases: TGTGCCAGCAGCGTAGGGGTGGGCCCCTACGAGCAGTACTTC. Translation gives CASSVGVGPYEQYF. The gene calls are TRBV9 and TRBJ2-7, with D unresolved. Trimming stripped 0 bases from V and 2 bases from J, with 9 bases between. This CDR3 region has 14 residues. CDR1 and CDR2 from the germline V gene are SGDLS and YYNGEE.

The chain carries TRBV30 and TRBJ2-5, with no clear D. The germline V gene has CDR1 GTSNPN and CDR2 SVGIG (reference sequence). V was trimmed by 3 bases and J by 2 bases, leaving 13 bases between them. This CDR3 is built from 14 residues. In DNA form, the CDR3 reads TGTGCCTGGAGCCGACGGCAACAACAAGAGACCCAGTACTTC. Protein product: CAWSRRQQQETQYF.

This clonotype has just a few counts. CDR3: CASSPLSTSYEQYF. The CDR3 bases are TGTGCCAGCTCACCACTATCGACCTCCTACGAGCAGTACTTC. The chain has TRBV18 and TRBJ2-7; D uncertain. The CDR3 sequence is 14 residues long. Trimming shortened V by 1 base and J by 0 bases, and 7 bases separated the two germline ends. Germline values: CDR1 KGHSH, CDR2 LQKENI.

The rearrangement links TRBV27 to TRBJ1-2; a weak D match, TRBD1 (6 bases). V shed 4 bases and J shed 2 bases, with 11 bases lying between them. CDR3 size: 14 residues. CDR1 and CDR2 from the germline V gene are MNHEY and SMNVEV (reference sequence). CDR3 sequence reads: CASSSGARNYGYTF. The CDR3 DNA reads TGTGCCAGCAGTTCGGGGGCGCGAAACTATGGCTACACCTTC.

This clonotype was found many times. The rearrangement links TRBV4-2 to TRBJ1-1; unclear D gene. The CDR3 loop spans 14 amino acids. Trimming left V 0 bases short and J 6 bases short, with 11 bases between. The V gene's germline CDR1 is LGHNA and CDR2 YNFKEQ. The CDR3, as DNA: TGTGCCAGCAGCCAAGAACAAGGGTGGTCTGAAGCTTTCTTT. It encodes CASSQEQGWSEAFF.

The rearrangement links TRBV2 to TRBJ2-7; TRBD2 aligns across 9 bases. The CDR3 has 14 amino acids. Germline V gives CDR1 SNHLY, CDR2 FYNNEI. Trimming at V came to 6 bases and at J to 0 bases, leaving 3 bases not matched to a gene. CDR3 sequence reads: CASRRTSASYEQYF. The CDR3 DNA is TGTGCCAGCAGACGGACTAGCGCCTCCTACGAGCAGTACTTC.

The chain joins TRBV7-7 to TRBJ2-3; TRBD1 matches 8 bases. The junction had 4 bases not matched to a gene; V was cut back by 5 bases and J by 6 bases. CDR1 and CDR2 from the germline V gene are SSHAT and FNYEAQ (reference sequence). The CDR3 loop spans 13 amino acids. The CDR3 loop is CASSHRDRDTQYF. DNA of the CDR3: TGTGCCAGCAGCCATAGGGACAGGGATACGCAGTATTTT.

This clonotype was counted at least ten times. The rearrangement uses TRBV2 and TRBJ1-1, with TRBD1 as a possible D gene (5 bases). Trimming removed 3 bases at V and 2 bases at J, with 10 bases between. The CDR3 consists of 14 residues. CDR1 and CDR2 from the germline V gene are SNHLY and FYNNEI. The CDR3 sequence is CASSDPGPNTEAFF. In DNA, the CDR3 is TGTGCCAGCAGTGACCCAGGGCCAAACACTGAAGCTTTCTTT.

The rearrangement links TRBV6-2 or TRBV6-3 to TRBJ1-5; 9 nucleotides line up with TRBD1. Germline loops: CDR1 MNHEY, CDR2 SVGEGT. CDR3 length: 15 amino acids. J gave up 6 bases and V 4 bases, and 7 bases lay outside the gene matches. CDR3 DNA: TGTGCCAGCAGTTCGTTGCCGGGACAGGGTCAGCCCCAGCATTTT. This encodes CASSSLPGQGQPQHF.

The rearrangement uses TRBV29-1 and TRBJ2-2; 8 bases are shared with TRBD1. The V segment lost 8 bases and the J segment 1 base; nucleotides outside the gene matches: 9. Per germline, CDR1 SQVTM and CDR2 ANQGSEA. This CDR3 is 15 amino acids long. The CDR3 sequence is CSTTGGTGNTGELFF. The CDR3, as DNA: TGCAGCACCACCGGAGGGACAGGGAACACCGGGGAGCTGTTTTTT.

The gene calls are TRBV28 and TRBJ1-5; D possibly corresponds to TRBD1 (5 bases). Looked up from germline, CDR1 is MDHEN and CDR2 is SYDVKM. The length of the CDR3 is 15 residues. Trimming removed 3 bases at V and 4 bases at J, with 13 bases between. For the CDR3, the DNA is TGTGCCAGCAGTTTTATCGGGGGAGAGAATCAGCCCCAGCATTTT. It yields the protein CASSFIGGENQPQHF.

This clonotype was recorded many times. The rearrangement joins TRBV14 to TRBJ1-6, with D uncertain. V shed 1 base and J shed 7 bases, with 11 bases lying between them. The CDR3 length is 15 residues. Looked up from germline, CDR1 is SGHDN and CDR2 is FVKESK. The CDR3 nucleotides read TGTGCCAGCAGCCAAGCCTCCGCGAGGAATTCACCCCTCCACTTT. Protein sequence: CASSQASARNSPLHF.

The V gene is TRBV7-9, the J gene TRBJ2-1, with 11 bases aligning to TRBD2. The CDR3 extends over 18 amino acids. The V gene end was trimmed by 5 bases and the J gene end by 7 bases; junction bases not matched to a gene: 16. Germline CDR1 is SEHNR and CDR2 is FQNEAQ (reference sequence). The CDR3 sequence is CASSPSPGLAVEGNEQFF. The CDR3 nucleotides are TGTGCCAGCAGCCCCTCGCCGGGACTAGCGGTAGAAGGGAATGAGCAGTTCTTC.

The chain employs TRBV5-8 and TRBJ2-5; D remains unclear. CDR1 and CDR2 from the germline V gene are SGHTS and YDEGEE. The V end was cut by 0 bases, the J end by 4 bases, with 10 bases between. The length of the CDR3 is 14 residues. The CDR3 here is CASSLGNSRETQYF. CDR3 DNA sequence: TGTGCCAGCAGCTTGGGTAACTCGAGAGAGACCCAGTACTTC.

This chain links TRBV3-1 with TRBJ2-7; the D is unclear. The CDR3 contains 14 residues. Germline V CDR1 and CDR2: LGHDT, YNNKEL (reference sequence). Trimming left V 1 base short and J 7 bases short, with 14 bases between. CDR3 DNA: TGTGCCAGCAGCCAAGGGGGTAATCTACGGGAGCAGTACTTC. Translated, it gives CASSQGGNLREQYF.

This clonotype appeared a few times. The rearrangement uses TRBV20-1 and TRBJ1-5; 8 nucleotides match TRBD1. The trim removed 3 bases at V and 7 bases at J, leaving 8 bases unmatched. CDR1 and CDR2 from the germline V gene are DFQATT and SNEGSKA (reference sequence). The CDR3 extends over 14 amino acids. CDR3 DNA: TGCAGTGCTAGTATTCCAGGGGGCGGACAGCCCCAGCATTTT. This gives the protein CSASIPGGGQPQHF.

This chain uses TRBV6-5 with TRBJ1-5; TRBD1 might be the D (5 bases). Per germline, CDR1 MNHEY and CDR2 SVGAGI. This CDR3 is built from 15 residues. Trimming left V 0 bases short and J 7 bases short, with 13 bases between. In DNA form, the CDR3 reads TGTGCCAGCAGTTACTCAGTAACAGGAGACCAGCCCCAGCATTTT. As protein: CASSYSVTGDQPQHF.

This clonotype was observed a handful of times. The CDR3 region has the DNA TGTGCCAGCAGCTCCGGGACTGATAATTCACCCCTCCACTTT. As protein: CASSSGTDNSPLHF. The rearrangement uses TRBV7-9 and TRBJ1-6; perhaps TRBD1 as D (5 bases). The CDR3 sequence is 14 residues long. Trimming took off 4 bases at V and 5 bases at J, with 9 bases between the two ends. Germline values: CDR1 SEHNR, CDR2 FQNEAQ (reference sequence).

The rearrangement uses TRBV7-6 and TRBJ2-3, with TRBD1 matching over 7 bases. The CDR3 covers 13 residues. CDR1 is SGHVS and CDR2 is FNYEAQ in the germline V gene. The trim removed 5 bases at V and 5 bases at J, leaving 4 bases unmatched. CDR3 coding DNA: TGTGCCAGCAGCCCCGGGACAGTAGATACGCAGTATTTT. It translates to CASSPGTVDTQYF. Looking up the rest from reference TRBV7-6 and TRBJ2-3 gives the full variable domain: GAGVSQSPRYKVTKRGQDVALRCDPISGHVSLYWYRQALGQGPEFLTYFNYEAQQDKSGLPNDRFSAERPEGSISTLTIQRTEQRDSAMYRCASSPGTVDTQYFGPGTRLTVL.

This clonotype was counted only a few times. V usage is TRBV28 and J usage is TRBJ1-1; D might be TRBD1 (5 bases). The germline V and J ends were trimmed by 2 bases and 1 base, with 11 bases remaining between them. The germline V gene encodes CDR1 MDHEN and CDR2 SYDVKM. CDR3 size: 15 residues. The DNA of the CDR3 is TGTGCCAGCAGTTTAGCCGGGACTGCGAACACTGAAGCTTTCTTT. Amino acid sequence: CASSLAGTANTEAFF.

This clonotype was found a few times. In nucleotides, the CDR3 is TGTGCCAGTAGTTCGGGACTAGCGGGGGCCGCCTACGAGCAGTACTTC. It codes for CASSSGLAGAAYEQYF. The chain uses TRBV19 and TRBJ2-7; 14 positions match TRBD2. The CDR3 consists of 16 residues. V shed 5 bases, J shed 2 bases, and the junction held 5 bases outside the gene matches. The V gene's germline CDR1 is LNHDA and CDR2 SQIVND (reference sequence). The whole variable domain, remainder taken from reference TRBV19 and TRBJ2-7, is DGGITQSPKYLFRKEGQNVTLSCEQNLNHDAMYWYRQDPGQGLRLIYYSQIVNDFQKGDIAEGYSVSREKKESFPLTVTSAQKNPTAFYLCASSSGLAGAAYEQYFGPGTRLTVT.

The chain carries TRBV19 and TRBJ2-1, with D hard to call. Trimming shortened V by 2 bases and J by 3 bases, and 8 bases separated the two germline ends. The CDR3 covers 14 residues. The germline CDR1 and CDR2 sequences are LNHDA and SQIVND (reference sequence). CDR3 nucleotides: TGTGCCAGTAGTATACCACCGTTCTACAATGAGCAGTTCTTC. Translated, it gives CASSIPPFYNEQFF.

The rearrangement joins TRBV7-2 to TRBJ1-2; TRBD1 might be the D (5 bases). V lost 3 bases, J lost 2 bases, and 10 bases lay in between. The CDR3 runs 14 residues. Germline values: CDR1 SGHTA, CDR2 FQGNSA. The CDR3 protein is CASSFGALNYGYTF. The CDR3 DNA follows: TGTGCCAGCAGCTTTGGGGCTTTGAACTATGGCTACACCTTC.

This clonotype has at least ten counts. This sequence joins TRBV7-3 and TRBJ1-1; tentatively, D is TRBD1 (6 bases). This CDR3 is 14 amino acids long. V was trimmed by 2 bases and J by 5 bases, leaving 12 bases between them. CDR1 and CDR2 (germline): SGHTA, FQGTGA. This CDR3 is CASSLFPGATEAFF. CDR3 sequence (DNA): TGTGCCAGCAGCTTATTTCCAGGGGCGACTGAAGCTTTCTTT.